The clone carrying this T cell receptor (beta chain) was observed a few times. Sample-barcoded 5' priming and a J-beta primer mix drove a second PCR of about 7 to 12 cycles. One entry per CDR3 protein, called by TCRdb with MiXCR from the 5' RACE reads. The sample has 700,000 to 850,000 distinct CDR3 sequences, roughly 53% seen once. These data belong to a study of blood T cells in healthy people across ages. The V gene end was trimmed by 6 bases and the J gene end by 4 bases; junction bases not matched to a gene: 8. The CDR3 extends over 13 amino acids. Per the germline V gene, CDR1 is DFQATT and CDR2 is SNEGSKA (reference sequence).

The source is a man of 80 years or more in good health. Sequenced sample: blood. The J gene is TRBJ2-5, the V gene TRBV20-1; 7 bases are shared with TRBD2. The CDR3 DNA follows: TGCAGTGCCCTCCGGACGGGGGGAGAGACCCAGTACTTC. Its translation: CSALRTGGETQYF.